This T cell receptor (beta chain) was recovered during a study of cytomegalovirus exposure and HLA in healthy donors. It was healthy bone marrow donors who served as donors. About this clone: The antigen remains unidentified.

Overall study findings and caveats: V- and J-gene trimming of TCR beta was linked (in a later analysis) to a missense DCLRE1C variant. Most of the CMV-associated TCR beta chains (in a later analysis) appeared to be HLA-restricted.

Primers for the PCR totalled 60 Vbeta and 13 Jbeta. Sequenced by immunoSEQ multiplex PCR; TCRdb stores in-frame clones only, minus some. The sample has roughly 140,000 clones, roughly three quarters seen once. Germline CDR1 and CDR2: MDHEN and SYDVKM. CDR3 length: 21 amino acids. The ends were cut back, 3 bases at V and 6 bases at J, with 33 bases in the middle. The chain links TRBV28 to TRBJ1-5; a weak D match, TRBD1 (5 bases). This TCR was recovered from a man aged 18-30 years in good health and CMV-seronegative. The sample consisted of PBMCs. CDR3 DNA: TGTGCCAGCAGTTTTCGCTACCAGGGTGGCGTTATAGCGGAGATAGGTCAGCCCCAGCATTTT. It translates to CASSFRYQGGVIAEIGQPQHF.